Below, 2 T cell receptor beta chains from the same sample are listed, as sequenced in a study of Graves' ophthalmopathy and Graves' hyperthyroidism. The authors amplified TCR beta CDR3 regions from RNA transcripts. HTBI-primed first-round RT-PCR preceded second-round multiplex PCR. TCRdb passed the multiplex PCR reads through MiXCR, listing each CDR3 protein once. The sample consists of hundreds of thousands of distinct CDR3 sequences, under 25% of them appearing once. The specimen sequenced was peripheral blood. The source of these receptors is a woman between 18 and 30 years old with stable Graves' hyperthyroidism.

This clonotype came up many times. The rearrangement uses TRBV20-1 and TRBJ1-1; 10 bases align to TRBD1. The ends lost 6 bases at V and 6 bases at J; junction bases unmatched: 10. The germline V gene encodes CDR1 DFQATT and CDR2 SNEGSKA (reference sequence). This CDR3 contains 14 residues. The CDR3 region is CSARLGQGFSEAFF. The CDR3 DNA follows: TGCAGTGCCCGTTTGGGACAGGGGTTTTCTGAAGCTTTCTTT.

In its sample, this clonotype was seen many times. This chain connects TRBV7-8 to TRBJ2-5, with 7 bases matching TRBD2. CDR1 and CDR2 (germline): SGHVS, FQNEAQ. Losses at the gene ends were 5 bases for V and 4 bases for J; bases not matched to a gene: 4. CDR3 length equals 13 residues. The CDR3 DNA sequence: TGTGCCAGCAGCGGCGGGACTATAGAGACCCAGTACTTC. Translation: CASSGGTIETQYF.